A selection of T cell receptor beta chains follows, all from one sample in a study of blood T cell repertoires in COVID-19. Some clones are missing from TCRdb's copy, which holds only in-frame ones; the method was immunoSEQ multiplex PCR. In the table there are approximately 170,000 clones, 80% to 85% of which are singletons. Sequencing used peripheral blood. These receptor sequences come from a woman aged 65 to 85 with COVID-19, enrolled during active disease. CDR3s include the opening cysteine and the closing phenylalanine or tryptophan. D genes are given only for firm matches. The size field is filled for only some rows; it gives once, few, many or a size class.

CDR3 DNA	CDR3 protein	clone size	D gene	V gene	J gene
TGTGCCAGCAGCTTGGACAGGGAGAAGATGAACACTGAAGCTTTCTTT	CASSLDREKMNTEAFF	-	TRBD1	TRBV7-9	TRBJ1-1
TGTGCCAGTAGTACTGAGGGACAGGGGTTCTATAATTCACCCCTCCACTTT	CASSTEGQGFYNSPLHF	once	TRBD1	TRBV19	TRBJ1-6
TGTGCCAGCAGTGAAGCCCCAGGGAATCAGCCCCAGCATTTT	CASSEAPGNQPQHF	few	-	TRBV2	TRBJ1-5
TGTGCCAGCAGCGTAGGGCCGACAGCCTACGAGCAGTACTTC	CASSVGPTAYEQYF	-	-	TRBV9	TRBJ2-7
TGTGCCAGGCGACGGGGGGGGAGTTCTGGAAACACCATATATTTT	CARRRGGSSGNTIYF	-	-	TRBV21-1	TRBJ1-3
TGTGCCTGGAGTAAGACAGCGACCTACGAGCAGTACTTC	CAWSKTATYEQYF	-	-	TRBV30	TRBJ2-7
TGTGCCAGCAGTGGGTGGCAGGGGGTTAACGGAGAGGATCAGCCCCAGCATTTT	CASSGWQGVNGEDQPQHF	-	TRBD1	TRBV28	TRBJ1-5
TGTGCCAGTAGTACCGAGGGATATTCAAGTGAAAAACTGTTTTTT	CASSTEGYSSEKLFF	-	-	TRBV19	TRBJ1-4
TGTGCCAGCGAGGGAGCCAAAAACATTCAGTACTTC	CASEGAKNIQYF	-	-	TRBV28	TRBJ2-4
TGTGCCAGCAGTACTCGGGACACTATAAATGAAAAACTGTTTTTT	CASSTRDTINEKLFF	once	-	TRBV28	TRBJ1-4
TGTGCCAGCAGCCAAGGACCGGGACTAGCATACAATGAGCAGTTCTTC	CASSQGPGLAYNEQFF	once	TRBD2	TRBV3-1/TRBV3-2	TRBJ2-1
TGTGCCAGCTCACGAATCCACTCTCCGGGGGGCACTGAAGCTTTCTTT	CASSRIHSPGGTEAFF	-	-	TRBV18	TRBJ1-1
TGCGCCAGCAGCCAGACAGGGGGCGGTCAGCCCCAGCATTTT	CASSQTGGGQPQHF	-	TRBD1	TRBV4-3	TRBJ1-5
TGTGCCACCAGTGGAGGGGGGGCCAGGACGATTCAAGAGACCCAGTACTTC	CATSGGGARTIQETQYF	-	-	TRBV24-1	TRBJ2-5
TGTGCCAGCAGCTATTCGACAGGGAACACTGAAGCTTTCTTT	CASSYSTGNTEAFF	-	-	TRBV5-5	TRBJ1-1
TGTGCCAGCAGTTCACCCCGGACAGCCTTCACAGATACGCAGTATTTT	CASSSPRTAFTDTQYF	-	-	TRBV27	TRBJ2-3
TGTGCCAGCAGCTTGTTTTATACCGGAGACTCCTACGAGCAGTACTTC	CASSLFYTGDSYEQYF	-	-	TRBV7-9	TRBJ2-7
TGTGCCAGCAGCTTAGACTCCTCGGGCTACACCTTC	CASSLDSSGYTF	-	-	TRBV7-9	TRBJ1-2
TGTGCCAGTAGTATGGGGGGTGTTGGAGAAAAACTGTTTTTT	CASSMGGVGEKLFF	once	-	TRBV19	TRBJ1-4
TGTGCCAGCAGCGTAGAGTGGTGGCAGGGCCCTAGCGGGAGCACAGATACGCAGTATTTT	CASSVEWWQGPSGSTDTQYF	few	TRBD2	TRBV9	TRBJ2-3
TGTGCCAGCAGCGTTGCAGGTCAAGAGACCCAGTACTTC	CASSVAGQETQYF	few	-	TRBV7-3	TRBJ2-5
TGCGCCAGCAGCTTGGCGGCTAGCGGGAAGAGGGAGCTGTTTTTT	CASSLAASGKRELFF	-	TRBD2	TRBV5-1	TRBJ2-2
TGTGCCAGCAGCTTAGGTGAGAGCACAGATACGCAGTATTTT	CASSLGESTDTQYF	-	-	TRBV7-9	TRBJ2-3
TGTGCCAGCAGCAGGGGGACAGGGGGCGAAAAACTGTTTTTT	CASSRGTGGEKLFF	many	TRBD1	TRBV9	TRBJ1-4
TGTGCCAGCAGCTTAGCGCAGAGGTCTGGCTACACCTTC	CASSLAQRSGYTF	-	-	TRBV7-9	TRBJ1-2
TGTGCCAGCTCACCACCCGAGATTGGTACAGATACGCAGTATTTT	CASSPPEIGTDTQYF	-	-	TRBV18	TRBJ2-3
TGTGCCAGCAGCTTGCTAGCGCCCCGGGGGGCGGAGACCCAGTACTTC	CASSLLAPRGAETQYF	-	-	TRBV5-4	TRBJ2-5
TGTGCCAGCAGTTACTCAGGAGGGAGCTCCTACGAGCAGTACTTC	CASSYSGGSSYEQYF	-	-	TRBV6-5	TRBJ2-7
TGTGCCAGCAGTGAAGACCACTCGGGGGAGCAGTTCTTC	CASSEDHSGEQFF	-	-	TRBV6-4	TRBJ2-1
TGTGCCAGTAGTCCGAAAACTCTTAGCTCTGGGGCCAACGTCCTGACTTTC	CASSPKTLSSGANVLTF	-	-	TRBV19	TRBJ2-6
TGTGCCAGCAGTTTAAGGAACAGGGTGACTGGTGGCTACACCTTC	CASSLRNRVTGGYTF	-	-	TRBV28	TRBJ1-2
TGTGCCAGCAGCCCAGACGGGGGGGCGAATTATGGCTACACCTTC	CASSPDGGANYGYTF	-	-	TRBV9	TRBJ1-2
TGTGCCAGCAGCCCTACTAGCGGCAACTACGAGCAGTACTTC	CASSPTSGNYEQYF	-	TRBD2	TRBV7-2	TRBJ2-7
TGTGCCAGCAGTCGGACAGGGGCGAACCTTTGGGCTTTCTTT	CASSRTGANLWAFF	-	TRBD1	TRBV28	TRBJ1-1